The next 32 T cell receptor beta chains were all read from a single sample in a study of blood T cell repertoires in COVID-19. Profiling relied on immunoSEQ multiplex PCR, and the TCRdb table lists in-frame clones only, not all of them. The sample contains around 200,000 clones, 75% to 90% of which appear only once. Sequencing input: PBMCs or T cells enriched from blood (not recorded which). The receptors derive from a woman between 25 and 40 years old who had been exposed to COVID-19.

Turning to this clone: The junction departs from the called germline gene at one end, perhaps through a read error. This chain connects TRBV7-8 to TRBJ1-1; 9 bases are a match to TRBD1. The CDR3 runs 14 residues. Germline CDR1 is SGHVS and CDR2 is FQNEAQ. CDR3 in DNA: TGTGCCAGCAGTACCGGGACAGGGTCTTCGGGGGTAGACTTT. Residues: CASSTGTGSSGVDF.

The gene calls are TRBV25-1 and TRBJ2-1; 8 bases align to TRBD2. The CDR3 extends over 15 amino acids. J lost 6 bases, V lost 5 bases, and 9 bases had no gene match. Per the germline V gene, CDR1 is MGHDK and CDR2 is SYGVNS. The CDR3 reads CASSPGVGGGNEQFF. In nucleotides, the CDR3 is TGTGCCAGCAGTCCCGGGGTCGGGGGGGGCAATGAGCAGTTCTTC.

CDR3 in DNA: TGTGCCAGTAGTATACTCGGCCTCGGAGGTCAGCCCCAGCATTTT. Its protein product is CASSILGLGGQPQHF. The V and J genes are TRBV19 and TRBJ1-5; no definite D call. Germline V gives CDR1 LNHDA, CDR2 SQIVND (reference sequence). V shed 2 bases and J shed 6 bases, with 14 bases lying between them. The CDR3 is made up of 15 amino acids.

This chain links TRBV18 with TRBJ2-7, with D possibly matching TRBD2 (6 bases). Per the germline V gene, CDR1 is KGHSH and CDR2 is LQKENI. The V end was cut by 0 bases, the J end by 6 bases, with 12 bases between. CDR3 size: 14 residues. The CDR3 DNA reads TGTGCCAGCTCACCACCGGGGGGAATAGGCGAGCAGTACTTC. Protein sequence: CASSPPGGIGEQYF.

The CDR3 DNA sequence: TGCGCCAGCAGCCCCCGGGACAGAGATAATTCACCCCTCCACTTT. Its translation is CASSPRDRDNSPLHF. This chain connects TRBV5-1 to TRBJ1-6; 7 positions agree with TRBD1. CDR3 length: 15 residues. Germline assignment: CDR1 SGHRS and CDR2 YFSETQ. V gave up 4 bases and J gave up 5 bases; unmatched junction bases: 6. The full variable domain, its missing parts supplied by reference TRBV5-1 and TRBJ1-6, is KAGVTQTPRYLIKTRGQQVTLSCSPISGHRSVSWYQQTPGQGLQFLFEYFSETQRNKGNFPGRFSGRQFSNSRSEMNVSTLELGDSALYLCASSPRDRDNSPLHFGNGTRLTVT.

The rearrangement links TRBV5-4 to TRBJ2-1, with TRBD2 matching 8 bases. CDR3 length: 15 amino acids. V lost 2 bases to trimming and J lost 2 bases; unmatched junction nucleotides: 3. The germline V gene has CDR1 SGHNT and CDR2 YYREEE (reference sequence). In nucleotides, the CDR3 is TGTGCCAGCAGCTTACCCGGGGGGGCCTACAATGAGCAGTTCTTC. This gives the protein CASSLPGGAYNEQFF.

The chain combines TRBV7-8 with TRBJ1-4; 7 positions agree with TRBD1. Germline V lookup: CDR1 SGHVS, CDR2 FQNEAQ. The junction had 7 bases not matched to a gene; V was cut back by 3 bases and J by 3 bases. The CDR3 is made up of 16 amino acids. The CDR3 DNA reads TGTGCCAGCAGCTTCCCTAGACAGGGTTCTAATGAAAAACTGTTTTTT. This sequence encodes CASSFPRQGSNEKLFF.

This clone was seen once. In nucleotides, the CDR3 is TGCGCCAGCAGCCAAACACTAGCAGCCCAAGAGACCCAGTACTTC. Amino acid sequence: CASSQTLAAQETQYF. The chain has TRBV5-1 and TRBJ2-5, with D possibly matching TRBD2 (6 bases). Germline CDR1 reads SGHRS; CDR2 reads YFSETQ. Deletions cut 4 bases from V and 1 base from J, with 14 bases between. This CDR3 is 15 amino acids long.

The V and J genes are TRBV4-2 and TRBJ2-2, with 14 positions matching TRBD2. CDR3 length: 18 amino acids. The germline V gene encodes CDR1 LGHNA and CDR2 YNFKEQ. V lost 5 bases and J lost 3; bases outside the gene matches: 8. CDR3 amino acids: CASSTGLAGGVYTGELFF. CDR3 nucleotides: TGTGCCAGCAGCACCGGACTAGCGGGGGGCGTCTACACCGGGGAGCTGTTTTTT.

The CDR3 protein is CASGRTGGTDTQYF. CDR3 DNA: TGTGCCAGTGGCAGGACAGGGGGCACAGATACGCAGTATTTT. The genes are TRBV19 and TRBJ2-3, with 9 bases matching TRBD1. Germline CDR1 reads LNHDA; CDR2 reads SQIVND (reference sequence). The V gene end was trimmed by 8 bases and the J gene end by 1 base; junction bases not matched to a gene: 4. The length of the CDR3 is 14 residues. The whole variable domain, filled in from reference TRBV19 and TRBJ2-3, reads DGGITQSPKYLFRKEGQNVTLSCEQNLNHDAMYWYRQDPGQGLRLIYYSQIVNDFQKGDIAEGYSVSREKKESFPLTVTSAQKNPTAFYLCASGRTGGTDTQYFGPGTRLTVL.

V is TRBV2 and J is TRBJ2-7; TRBD1 matches at 8 bases. The CDR3 extends over 15 amino acids. Germline CDR1 and CDR2: SNHLY and FYNNEI. V lost 3 bases and J lost 5; bases outside the gene matches: 9. The CDR3 DNA reads TGTGCCAGCAGTGAGATAGGACAGGGCCAAGACGAGCAGTACTTC. This gives the protein CASSEIGQGQDEQYF.

This chain uses TRBV25-1 with TRBJ1-1; D is unclear. CDR1 is MGHDK, CDR2 SYGVNS, per germline. The V end was cut by 5 bases, the J end by 1 base, with 8 bases between. The CDR3 runs to 13 residues. In nucleotides, the CDR3 is TGTGCCAGCAGTTATCCAGGGAACACTGAAGCTTTCTTT. Its translation is CASSYPGNTEAFF. The variable domain in full, with the rest retrieved from reference TRBV25-1 and TRBJ1-1, is EADIYQTPRYLVIGTGKKITLECSQTMGHDKMYWYQQDPGMELHLIHYSYGVNSTEKGDLSSESTVSRIRTEHFPLTLESARPSHTSQYLCASSYPGNTEAFFGQGTRLTVV.

J is TRBJ1-2 and V is TRBV29-1; D gene ambiguous. The CDR3 sequence is 16 residues long. Germline V gene data show CDR1 as SQVTM and CDR2 as ANQGSEA. The germline V and J ends were trimmed by 4 bases and 1 base, with 19 bases remaining between them. CDR3 nucleotide sequence: TGCAGCGTTGGCAGCGGGAAGTCCTTCTTTAACTATGGCTACACCTTC. It is translated as CSVGSGKSFFNYGYTF.

CDR3 residues: CASSPGQGAGGYGYTF. CDR3 bases: TGTGCCAGCAGCCCGGGACAGGGGGCGGGGGGCTATGGCTACACCTTC. V gene TRBV28 combines with J gene TRBJ1-2, with TRBD1 matching over 12 bases. Trimming took 6 bases from V and 4 from J; bases not matched to a gene: 9. This CDR3 has 16 amino acids. In germline, CDR1 is MDHEN, CDR2 SYDVKM.

CDR3 loop: CASASRGGGYTF. The CDR3 DNA reads as TGTGCCAGCGCGTCAAGGGGGGGTGGCTACACCTTC. V usage is TRBV3-1 (or the pseudogene TRBV3-2) and J usage is TRBJ1-2, with a weak D call TRBD1 (6 bases). V was pared by 8 bases and J by 7 bases, with 14 bases between. The length of the CDR3 is 12 residues. The germline V gene encodes CDR1 LGHDT and CDR2 YNNKEL (reference sequence).

The V call is TRBV3-1 (or the pseudogene TRBV3-2), the J call TRBJ2-3; a possible D gene is TRBD2 (5 bases). The V end was cut by 2 bases, the J end by 0 bases, with 12 bases between. Germline lookup yields CDR1 LGHDT and CDR2 YNNKEL (reference sequence). CDR3 size: 16 residues. The CDR3 loop reads CASSQLAGLSTDTQYF. The CDR3 DNA follows: TGTGCCAGCAGCCAATTGGCGGGCTTGAGCACAGATACGCAGTATTTT.

The J gene is TRBJ2-1, the V gene TRBV11-3; 12 nucleotides match TRBD2. From germline, CDR1 is SGHNT and CDR2 YENEEA. Trimming removed 1 base from V and 9 bases from J; junction bases left unmatched: 7. The CDR3 runs 16 residues. The CDR3 DNA reads TGTGCCAGCAGCTTAGGCCTAGCGGGGGGGCTAGGTGAGCAGTTCTTC. Its protein is CASSLGLAGGLGEQFF.

This chain links TRBV9 with TRBJ1-5; D is unresolved. CDR3 size: 14 residues. V was trimmed by 7 bases and J by 0 bases, leaving 11 bases between them. The germline gives CDR1 SGDLS, CDR2 YYNGEE. This CDR3 is CASPQFDSNQPQHF. As DNA, the CDR3 is TGTGCCAGCCCACAGTTCGATAGCAATCAGCCCCAGCATTTT.

The chain is built from TRBV5-1 and TRBJ2-3; 8 bases line up with TRBD1. The CDR3 covers 18 residues. The V gene end was trimmed by 8 bases and the J gene end by 5 bases; junction bases not matched to a gene: 22. CDR1 is SGHRS, CDR2 YFSETQ, per germline. The CDR3 bases are TGCGCCAGTTCTCAGGGGGCGAGATCGTTGTTGGCCAAAGATACGCAGTATTTT. Protein sequence: CASSQGARSLLAKDTQYF.

This clone was detected only once. This chain uses TRBV6-5 with TRBJ1-2; tentatively, D is TRBD1 (5 bases). The CDR3 runs to 14 residues. In germline, CDR1 is MNHEY, CDR2 SVGAGI. V dropped 10 bases and J dropped 3 bases, with 18 bases sitting between them. CDR3: CATWDGGGHYGYTF. CDR3 nucleotide sequence: TGTGCCACCTGGGACGGGGGGGGTCACTATGGCTACACCTTC.

Notes on this clone: A read error is likely, as this CDR3 ends without the conserved phenylalanine or tryptophan. It is unclear where the CDR3 begins or ends on the DNA, so no DNA is shown, and the CDR3 is as TCRdb lists it. The chain carries TRBV6-6 and TRBJ2-7; the table calls TRBD1, which could not be checked here. Per germline, CDR1 MNHNY and CDR2 SVGAGI (reference sequence). The CDR3 is 12 residues long, ends included. CDR3 region: CASSADRGPHLI.

This clone showed up just a few times. The chain employs TRBV20-1 and TRBJ1-6, with D possibly being TRBD1 (6 bases). The V end lost 3 bases, the J end lost 1 base, and 10 bases lay between the germline ends. Germline assignment: CDR1 DFQATT and CDR2 SNEGSKA (reference sequence). The CDR3 loop spans 15 amino acids. In DNA form, the CDR3 reads TGCAGTGCTAGTGGGGGCCAATCCTATAATTCACCCCTCCACTTT. Encoded protein: CSASGGQSYNSPLHF.

J is TRBJ1-4 and V is TRBV6-6; D possibly corresponds to TRBD1 (6 bases). Trimming left V 6 bases short and J 5 bases short, with 31 bases between. This CDR3 has 20 residues. Per the germline V gene, CDR1 is MNHNY and CDR2 is SVGAGI (reference sequence). As DNA, the CDR3 is TGTGCCAGCAGCGGACAAAGCTCCGTACTGGGGGCAGCGATGAATGAAAAACTGTTTTTT. Protein sequence: CASSGQSSVLGAAMNEKLFF.

V and J are TRBV29-1 and TRBJ1-2, with TRBD1 as a possible D gene (5 bases). Per the germline V gene, CDR1 is SQVTM and CDR2 is ANQGSEA. The CDR3 sequence is 14 residues long. The V and J ends lost 1 base and 5 bases respectively, with 14 bases between them. CDR3 sequence reads: CSVEGRAGLYGYTF. The CDR3 DNA sequence: TGCAGCGTTGAAGGGAGGGCAGGGCTATATGGCTACACCTTC.

This chain's CDR3 is CASSPRTGLSYGYTF. Here the CDR3 DNA reads TGTGCCAGCAGTCCTCGGACAGGGCTTAGTTATGGCTACACCTTC. This sequence joins TRBV28 and TRBJ1-2; TRBD1 matches at 8 bases. The CDR3 has 15 amino acids. Germline CDR1 reads MDHEN; CDR2 reads SYDVKM. V was pared by 5 bases and J by 5 bases, with 10 bases of the junction left unmatched.

This sequence joins TRBV24-1 and TRBJ2-2, with D hard to call. CDR1 KGHDR and CDR2 SFDVKD come from the germline V gene. The CDR3 is 13 amino acids. Trimming removed 5 bases at V and 3 bases at J, with 6 bases between. The CDR3 coding sequence is TGTGCCACCAGTGTCTACGACACCGGGGAGCTGTTTTTT. It is translated as CATSVYDTGELFF.

This sequence joins TRBV13 and TRBJ2-7, with 12 nucleotides matching TRBD1. Germline V gene sequence: CDR1 PRHDT, CDR2 FYEKMQ (reference sequence). Trimming took 5 bases from V and 5 from J; bases not matched to a gene: 7. This CDR3 has 15 amino acids. The CDR3, as DNA: TGTGCCAGCAGCGGTACCGGGACAGGGGGCCACGAGCAGTACTTC. It specifies CASSGTGTGGHEQYF.

The genes are TRBV6-1 and TRBJ2-1; D possibly corresponds to TRBD1 (7 bases). Trimming shortened V by 8 bases and J by 6 bases, and 17 bases separated the two germline ends. Germline V gene lookup returns CDR1 MNHNS and CDR2 SASEGT. The CDR3 is made up of 14 amino acids. This chain's CDR3 is CASHPRQGGNEQFF. The DNA for the CDR3 is TGTGCCAGCCACCCTAGACAGGGAGGCAATGAGCAGTTCTTC.

V and J are TRBV18 and TRBJ1-5; 10 bases are a match to TRBD1. The germline CDR1 and CDR2 sequences are KGHSH and LQKENI. CDR3 length: 15 amino acids. With V trimmed by 3 bases and J by 7 bases, 6 bases remained unmatched. CDR3 bases: TGTGCCAGCTCACCTCCGGGACAGGGGAAACAGCCCCAGCATTTT. Translated, it gives CASSPPGQGKQPQHF.

CDR3 nucleotides: TGTGCAAGTCGCTACCCCGGGACAGGGGACGCCGGGGAGCTGTTTTTT. This codes for CASRYPGTGDAGELFF. The V gene is TRBV12-2, the J gene TRBJ2-2; TRBD1 is taken as the D call from the table, unchecked against the DNA. TRBV12-2 is tagged as a pseudogene. This CDR3 spans 16 amino acids.

This clone was seen only a few times. V and J are TRBV4-1 and TRBJ2-7, with TRBD1 matching over 7 bases. Trimming removed 2 bases from V and 5 bases from J; junction bases left unmatched: 3. Germline assignment: CDR1 MGHRA and CDR2 YSYEKL. CDR3 length: 13 residues. CDR3: CASSQKGADEQYF. The DNA for the CDR3 is TGCGCCAGCAGCCAAAAGGGGGCCGACGAGCAGTACTTC.

The chain couples TRBV5-3 to TRBJ1-2, with 7 positions matching TRBD1. TRBV5-3 is assigned to the ORF class and has an uncertain function. Unmatched junction bases numbered 6, after V lost 4 bases and J lost 3 bases. This CDR3 has 14 residues. In nucleotides, the CDR3 is TGTGCCAGAAGCCCCGCAGGGACAGACTATGGCTACACCTTC. Translated: CARSPAGTDYGYTF.